What follows are 27 T cell receptor beta chains derived from one specimen sequenced in a study of CD8 T cells in ankylosing spondylitis. One entry per CDR3 protein, called by TCRdb with MiXCR from the 5' RACE reads. The table has some 240,000 distinct CDR3 sequences, about 9.1% seen once. Sample: blood, either unsorted or a sorted T cell fraction (not recorded which). Every receptor here comes from a male donor with ankylosing spondylitis or in good health (not recorded which).

This clonotype has ten or more counts. The chain is built from TRBV20-1 and TRBJ2-1; 7 bases are a match to TRBD2. CDR1 and CDR2 (germline): DFQATT, SNEGSKA (reference sequence). This CDR3 is built from 14 residues. V was clipped by 6 bases and J by 2 bases; unmatched bases: 7. The CDR3 DNA follows: TGCAGTGCCCCTTGGGCGGGGGCCTACAATGAGCAGTTCTTC. It codes for CSAPWAGAYNEQFF.

The table lists this clonotype with many counts. The chain has TRBV15 and TRBJ2-1; D call uncertain. The germline CDR1 and CDR2 sequences are LNHNV and YYDKDF (reference sequence). The V gene lost 5 bases and the J gene lost 5 bases, with 10 bases spanning the gap. CDR3 size: 13 residues. CDR3 DNA: TGTGCCACCAGCGTAGCTGGAAACAATGAGCAGTTCTTC. Its protein is CATSVAGNNEQFF.

CDR3 amino acids: CSAADKRNTEAFF. CDR3 coding DNA: TGCAGTGCCGCGGACAAGAGGAACACTGAAGCTTTCTTT. The V gene is TRBV20-1, the J gene TRBJ1-1, with TRBD1 as a possible D gene (5 bases). Per germline, CDR1 DFQATT and CDR2 SNEGSKA (reference sequence). With 6 bases removed from V and 1 base from J, the gap between germline ends came to 12 bases. CDR3 length: 13 amino acids.

This clonotype was observed at least ten times. V gene TRBV7-3 combines with J gene TRBJ2-2, with D unclear. The germline V and J ends were trimmed by 5 bases and 0 bases, with 4 bases remaining between them. Germline-derived CDR1 and CDR2 are SGHTA and FQGTGA. The CDR3 contains 13 residues. CDR3 sequence (DNA): TGTGCCAGCAGCGTCTCGAACACCGGGGAGCTGTTTTTT. It yields the protein CASSVSNTGELFF.

Many counts were recorded for this clonotype. The chain combines TRBV3-1 with TRBJ2-2; D call uncertain. The CDR3 sequence is 18 residues long. V was trimmed by 1 base and J by 5 bases, leaving 20 bases between them. Germline loops: CDR1 LGHDT, CDR2 YNNKEL (reference sequence). CDR3 sequence: CASSQVTHRPTGTGELFF. CDR3 bases: TGTGCCAGCAGCCAAGTAACCCACCGGCCCACGGGTACCGGGGAGCTGTTTTTT.

This clonotype was counted a few times. This chain joins TRBV6-1 and TRBJ2-1, with a tentative D call TRBD2 (5 bases). Germline CDR1 and CDR2: MNHNS and SASEGT. Trimming took off 7 bases at V and 5 bases at J, with 12 bases between the two ends. CDR3 length: 13 residues. The chain's CDR3 is CASMPRVNNEQFF. Here the CDR3 DNA reads TGTGCCAGCATGCCGCGGGTAAACAATGAGCAGTTCTTC.

This clonotype came up many times. The J gene is TRBJ2-3, the V gene TRBV5-1; D gene uncertain. CDR1 is SGHRS, CDR2 YFSETQ, per germline. This CDR3 region has 14 residues. V lost 4 bases and J lost 1, with 10 bases in between. CDR3 region: CASSPVSGTDTQYF. CDR3 coding DNA: TGCGCCAGCAGCCCGGTGAGCGGCACAGATACGCAGTATTTT.

This clonotype was detected ten times or more. V and J are TRBV20-1 and TRBJ2-7; D is unclear. Trimming pared 6 bases from V and 5 bases from J, leaving 17 bases between. CDR1 and CDR2 (germline): DFQATT, SNEGSKA (reference sequence). This CDR3 is 13 amino acids long. Here the CDR3 reads CSASRTVKDEQYF. CDR3 DNA: TGCAGTGCCTCCCGCACGGTGAAAGACGAGCAGTACTTC.

Many counts were recorded for this clonotype. The chain uses TRBV12-3 or TRBV12-4 and TRBJ1-2; maybe TRBD1 (5 bases). This CDR3 is built from 13 residues. Trimming took 7 bases from V and 0 from J, leaving 9 bases between them. The CDR3 loop reads CASIETANYGYTF. The DNA of the CDR3 is TGTGCCAGCATAGAGACAGCTAACTATGGCTACACCTTC.

This clonotype was seen repeatedly, ten times or more. This chain links TRBV7-8 with TRBJ2-1; 9 bases line up with TRBD1. Germline CDR1 SGHVS, CDR2 FQNEAQ. The V gene end was trimmed by 4 bases and the J gene end by 2 bases; junction bases not matched to a gene: 3. The CDR3 totals 15 residues. The CDR3 bases are TGTGCCAGCAGCTGGGGACAGGGAACCTACAATGAGCAGTTCTTC. Amino acids: CASSWGQGTYNEQFF. The whole variable domain, filled in from reference TRBV7-8 and TRBJ2-1, reads GAGVSQSPRYKVAKRGQDVALRCDPISGHVSLFWYQQALGQGPEFLTYFQNEAQLDKSGLPSDRFFAERPEGSVSTLKIQRTQQEDSAVYLCASSWGQGTYNEQFFGPGTRLTVL.

This clonotype was recorded many times. The J gene is TRBJ2-3, the V gene TRBV10-3; D assignment may be TRBD1 or TRBD2 (5 bases each). Germline assignment: CDR1 ENHRY and CDR2 SYGVKD. The CDR3 extends over 15 amino acids. Trimming removed 7 bases from V and 0 bases from J, with 14 bases in between. CDR3 sequence reads: CAIKGSGPSTDTQYF. The DNA of the CDR3 is TGTGCCATCAAGGGGAGCGGACCTAGCACAGATACGCAGTATTTT.

The chain has TRBV24-1 and TRBJ2-2; no reliable D call. This CDR3 is built from 15 residues. The V and J ends lost 3 bases and 0 bases respectively, with 7 bases between them. Germline values: CDR1 KGHDR, CDR2 SFDVKD. The CDR3 is CATSDTNSNTGELFF. As DNA, the CDR3 is TGTGCCACCAGTGATACAAATTCGAACACCGGGGAGCTGTTTTTT.

This clonotype was detected a few times. The chain recombines TRBV5-4 with TRBJ1-2; D is perhaps TRBD1 (5 bases). Trimming removed 4 bases at V and 4 bases at J, with 26 bases between. The CDR3 has 18 residues. Germline CDR1 and CDR2: SGHNT and YYREEE (reference sequence). The CDR3 coding sequence is TGTGCCAGCAGCGCGGGGGGTCGACAGCCCAGGACCAGCTATGGCTACACCTTC. Protein: CASSAGGRQPRTSYGYTF.

This clonotype has at least ten counts. The rearrangement links TRBV29-1 to TRBJ2-3, with D maybe TRBD2 (7 bases). The CDR3 runs 14 residues. The V end lost 1 base, the J end lost 3 bases, and 11 bases lay between the germline ends. The germline gives CDR1 SQVTM, CDR2 ANQGSEA. The CDR3 DNA follows: TGCAGCGTTGAAGGCGGGGGACAAACAGATACGCAGTATTTT. Translated, it gives CSVEGGGQTDTQYF.

The rearrangement links TRBV7-2 to TRBJ2-3; D is possibly TRBD2 (7 bases). The V and J ends lost 3 bases and 3 bases respectively, with 16 bases between them. Germline-derived CDR1 and CDR2 are SGHTA and FQGNSA. This CDR3 contains 16 residues. The chain's CDR3 is CASSFRGGRPTDTQYF. The CDR3, as DNA: TGTGCCAGCAGCTTTAGGGGGGGGCGCCCGACAGATACGCAGTATTTT.

This clonotype was detected many times. J is TRBJ2-5 and V is TRBV7-2; 8 bases are a match to TRBD1. This CDR3 is 16 amino acids long. Unmatched junction bases numbered 15, after V lost 7 bases and J lost 5 bases. CDR1 is SGHTA and CDR2 is FQGNSA in the germline V gene. Written as DNA, the CDR3 is TGTGCCAGCACCTTGTATCTCCAGGGGGCACGGGAGACCCAGTACTTC. Translated, it gives CASTLYLQGARETQYF.

Only a few counts were recorded for this clonotype. In DNA form, the CDR3 reads TGTGCCAGCAGCCCCGGGACAGGAACGACTGATACGCAGTATTTT. Its translation: CASSPGTGTTDTQYF. This chain uses TRBV12-3 or TRBV12-4 with TRBJ2-3; 8 nucleotides match TRBD1. The CDR3 has 15 amino acids. V trimming: 6 bases; J trimming: 6 bases; junction bases outside the gene matches: 11.

CDR3 coding DNA: TGTGCCAGCTCATTGGGCACGACGAACTACAATGAGCAGTTCTTC. Translation: CASSLGTTNYNEQFF. J is TRBJ2-1 and V is TRBV5-8; no firm D call. CDR1 SGHTS and CDR2 YDEGEE come from the germline V gene. The CDR3 has 15 residues. V lost 7 bases, J lost 3 bases, and 17 bases lay in between.

This clonotype has just a few counts. This chain connects TRBV7-9 to TRBJ2-5; D is undetermined. V was trimmed by 5 bases and J by 4 bases, leaving 11 bases between them. Germline V gene data show CDR1 as SEHNR and CDR2 as FQNEAQ (reference sequence). The CDR3 contains 13 residues. CDR3 in amino acids: CASSEDGLETQYF. The CDR3, as DNA: TGTGCCAGCAGCGAGGACGGCCTAGAGACCCAGTACTTC.

This clonotype came up many times. The rearrangement joins TRBV20-1 to TRBJ1-2; 11 bases line up with TRBD1. Trimming took 4 bases from V and 4 from J; bases not matched to a gene: 8. In germline, CDR1 is DFQATT, CDR2 SNEGSKA (reference sequence). This CDR3 comprises 15 residues. Here the CDR3 reads CSATSGTGGAYGYTF. The CDR3 nucleotides are TGCAGTGCTACCTCCGGGACAGGGGGTGCCTATGGCTACACCTTC.

V gene TRBV6-5 combines with J gene TRBJ1-2, with D uncertain. With 0 bases removed from V and 1 base from J, the gap between germline ends came to 3 bases. Germline V gene lookup returns CDR1 MNHEY and CDR2 SVGAGI. This CDR3 contains 13 residues. CDR3 sequence: CASSYSINYGYTF. CDR3 nucleotides: TGTGCCAGCAGTTACTCGATTAACTATGGCTACACCTTC.

This clonotype was recorded many times. The V call is TRBV4-3, the J call TRBJ2-1, with 9 bases fitting TRBD2. The CDR3 is made up of 17 amino acids. J gave up 5 bases and V 0 bases, and 8 bases lay outside the gene matches. CDR1 is LGHNA and CDR2 is YSLEER in the germline V gene. The CDR3 DNA reads TGCGCCAGCAGCCAAGATAGTCGGACTAGCGCGGACAATGAGCAGTTCTTC. Translating gives CASSQDSRTSADNEQFF.

This clonotype was seen many times. The chain carries TRBV9 and TRBJ1-5; D gene uncertain. In germline, CDR1 is SGDLS, CDR2 YYNGEE. The CDR3 has 14 residues. Trimming stripped 0 bases from V and 0 bases from J, with 4 bases between. The CDR3 sequence is CASSVANSNQPQHF. The CDR3, as DNA: TGTGCCAGCAGCGTAGCCAATAGCAATCAGCCCCAGCATTTT.

This clonotype appeared many times. CDR3 sequence reads: CASSSQAALRGNEQFF. The CDR3 nucleotides are TGTGCCAGCAGCTCCCAGGCGGCTCTAAGGGGAAATGAGCAGTTCTTC. This chain links TRBV7-3 with TRBJ2-1, with D maybe TRBD1 (5 bases). V lost 4 bases to trimming and J lost 7 bases, with 20 bases between them. CDR3 length: 16 residues. The germline CDR1 and CDR2 sequences are SGHTA and FQGTGA.

This clonotype was found a few times. This chain uses TRBV7-3 with TRBJ2-1; 10 bases are a match to TRBD2. The CDR3 runs to 15 residues. V shed 4 bases, J shed 6 bases, and the junction held 6 bases outside the gene matches. Germline CDR1 is SGHTA and CDR2 is FQGTGA. This CDR3 is CASSSAVAGGNEQFF. The CDR3 nucleotides are TGTGCCAGCAGCTCCGCGGTAGCGGGAGGCAATGAGCAGTTCTTC.

The chain employs TRBV4-3 and TRBJ2-7; 8 nucleotides match TRBD1. The CDR3 covers 15 residues. J gave up 3 bases and V 1 base, and 5 bases lay outside the gene matches. Germline V gene data show CDR1 as LGHNA and CDR2 as YSLEER. The CDR3 protein is CASSQGTGTGYEQYF. CDR3 bases: TGCGCCAGCAGCCAAGGTACCGGGACAGGCTACGAGCAGTACTTC.

This clonotype was observed a few times. The chain is built from TRBV15 and TRBJ2-2; TRBD1 agrees at 10 bases. CDR1 is LNHNV and CDR2 is YYDKDF in the germline V gene (reference sequence). Trimming cost V 8 bases and J 5 bases; bases outside gene matches: 8. CDR3 length: 15 amino acids. This CDR3 is CATPRDRGRTGELFF. The CDR3 region has the DNA TGTGCCACCCCACGGGACAGGGGAAGGACCGGGGAGCTGTTTTTT.